This record covers a single TCR beta chain. Its specificity is unknown. CDR1 is SGHVS and CDR2 is FNYEAQ in the germline V gene. V gave up 5 bases and J gave up 3 bases, with 10 bases separating them. The CDR3 is made up of 13 amino acids. This entry belongs to a study of siplizumab effects on memory and regulatory T cells. Study-wide points: Unstimulated subsets contained matches for only a minor fraction of alloreactive clones.

Libraries were prepared by immunoSEQ multiplex PCR; TCRdb keeps only in-frame clonotypes and omits some of them. The sample contains 85,000 to 130,000 clones, roughly nine tenths of which appear only once. This rearrangement joins TRBV7-6 to TRBJ1-1; no clear D. The source of this sequence is a human donor in good health. Source material: Tregs sorted from blood. The CDR3 region is CASSGLLDTEAFF. In DNA, the CDR3 is TGTGCCAGCAGCGGACTACTGGACACTGAAGCTTTCTTT.